This record looks at one T cell receptor beta chain sequence and its context. PCR employed 60 Vbeta and 13 Jbeta primers. Repertoires were generated with immunoSEQ multiplex PCR, while TCRdb's copy carries only in-frame clones and drops some. The profile shows roughly 260,000 clones, 84% of them singletons. This sample is drawn from a study of cytomegalovirus exposure and HLA in healthy donors. Whole-study context: Researchers found that 81% of some 400 genotyped donors fell within the Caucasian-associated ancestry cluster.

Germline trimming cut 3 bases from V and 6 bases from J; bases unmatched to any gene: 17. The CDR3 totals 18 residues. The germline V gene encodes CDR1 SGHTA and CDR2 FQGNSA. Sequencing was performed on PBMCs. The sequence derives from a woman aged 40 to 55 in good health and CMV-seropositive. The chain links TRBV7-2 to TRBJ2-7; TRBD1 matches 10 bases. The CDR3 nucleotides read TGTGCCAGCAGCTTCTATCCGGCGACAGGGGGCGCAACTCCCGAGCAGTACTTC. Residues: CASSFYPATGGATPEQYF.